These T cell receptor beta chains were read from a single sample in a study of shared T cell receptors in the human thymus. Clones were read by immunoSEQ multiplex PCR, and TCRdb kept only the in-frame ones, dropping some. The repertoire includes about 660,000 clones, more than 75% of them detected once, and 0.0095% to 0.013% sits in the top ten. These data were also reused for a study on human thymus T cells.

Sequenced input: thymocytes. These receptors were collected from a boy younger than two with a congenital heart defect. Each CDR3 is given with its conserved first and last residue. A D gene is named only where the DNA matches it firmly. A row's size may be missing; if present it is once, few, many or a size class.

D: TRBD2
V: TRBV2
size: .
J: TRBJ2-3
CDR3: CASPSAGAPPDTQYF
DNA: TGTGCCAGCCCTTCAGCGGGGGCTCCCCCAGATACGCAGTATTTT

D: TRBD2
V: TRBV11-2
size: .
J: TRBJ2-2
CDR3: CASSFGLAGRSVGELFF
DNA: TGTGCCAGCAGCTTCGGGCTAGCGGGACGATCGGTCGGGGAGCTGTTTTTT

D: .
V: TRBV2
size: .
J: TRBJ1-3
CDR3: CASSRIPEGNTIYF
DNA: TGTGCCAGCAGCAGAATACCGGAGGGAAACACCATATATTTT

D: .
V: TRBV11-3
size: once
J: TRBJ1-2
CDR3: CASSLGRDYGYTF
DNA: TGTGCCAGCAGCTTAGGCAGGGATTATGGCTACACCTTC

D: TRBD1
V: TRBV29-1
size: .
J: TRBJ2-1
CDR3: CSVCLTGGATYNEQFF
DNA: TGCAGCGTGTGTTTGACAGGGGGTGCAACCTACAATGAGCAGTTCTTC

D: TRBD2
V: TRBV28
size: .
J: TRBJ2-7
CDR3: CASSFLAGGDPGGHEQYF
DNA: TGTGCCAGCAGTTTCCTAGCGGGAGGGGATCCCGGTGGGCACGAGCAGTACTTC

D: TRBD1
V: TRBV12-5
size: .
J: TRBJ1-5
CDR3: CASGLVQGALHQPQHF
DNA: TGTGCTAGTGGTTTGGTACAGGGGGCGCTTCATCAGCCCCAGCATTTT

D: TRBD2
V: TRBV5-5
size: .
J: TRBJ2-3
CDR3: CASSSGLAGDTQYF
DNA: TGTGCCAGCAGCTCCGGACTAGCGGGGGATACGCAGTATTTT

D: .
V: TRBV20-1
size: .
J: TRBJ1-4
CDR3: CSALRAEKLFF
DNA: TGCAGTGCTCTCCGAGCGGAAAAACTGTTTTTT

D: .
V: TRBV7-6
size: .
J: TRBJ2-1
CDR3: CASSPQDESSYNEQFF
DNA: TGTGCCAGCAGCCCACAGGACGAGAGCTCCTACAATGAGCAGTTCTTC

D: .
V: TRBV11-2
size: .
J: TRBJ1-5
CDR3: CASGGDSNQPQHF
DNA: TGTGCGAGCGGAGGAGATAGCAATCAGCCCCAGCATTTT

D: .
V: TRBV6-6
size: .
J: TRBJ1-4
CDR3: CASRRRLPTGNEKLFF
DNA: TGTGCCAGCAGAAGGCGTTTACCAACGGGGAATGAAAAACTGTTTTTT

D: TRBD1
V: TRBV15
size: .
J: TRBJ1-5
CDR3: CATSRGRTGNSNQPQHF
DNA: TGTGCCACCAGCAGAGGCCGGACAGGGAATAGCAATCAGCCCCAGCATTTT

D: TRBD1
V: TRBV27
size: .
J: TRBJ2-1
CDR3: CASSLSRQGMYNEQFF
DNA: TGTGCCAGCAGTTTATCCCGACAGGGTATGTACAATGAGCAGTTCTTC

D: TRBD1
V: TRBV18
size: .
J: TRBJ2-7
CDR3: CASSLPGGWSYEQYF
DNA: TGTGCCAGCTCACTACCAGGGGGCTGGTCCTACGAGCAGTACTTC

D: .
V: TRBV11-2
size: .
J: TRBJ2-7
CDR3: CASSLSISSLRVYEQYF
DNA: TGTGCCAGCAGCTTATCGATCTCCAGCCTCAGGGTCTACGAGCAGTACTTC

D: TRBD2
V: TRBV5-4
size: .
J: TRBJ2-2
CDR3: CASSLLRAGENTGELFF
DNA: TGTGCCAGCAGCTTATTAAGGGCGGGAGAGAACACCGGGGAGCTGTTTTTT

D: TRBD2
V: TRBV4-3
size: .
J: TRBJ2-1
CDR3: CASSQERVAGEGNEQFF
DNA: TGCGCCAGCAGCCAAGAAAGGGTAGCGGGGGAGGGTAATGAGCAGTTCTTC

D: .
V: TRBV7-2
size: .
J: TRBJ1-1
CDR3: CASSLHGISERRKDTEAFF
DNA: TGTGCCAGCAGCTTACATGGAATTTCGGAGCGGCGTAAAGACACTGAAGCTTTCTTT

D: .
V: TRBV4-3
size: .
J: TRBJ1-4
CDR3: CASSQEGPEGSNEKLFF
DNA: TGCGCCAGCAGCCAAGAGGGGCCGGAGGGGAGTAATGAAAAACTGTTTTTT

D: TRBD1
V: TRBV7-2
size: .
J: TRBJ2-5
CDR3: CASSRTGQETQYF
DNA: TGTGCCAGCAGTAGGACAGGCCAAGAGACCCAGTACTTC